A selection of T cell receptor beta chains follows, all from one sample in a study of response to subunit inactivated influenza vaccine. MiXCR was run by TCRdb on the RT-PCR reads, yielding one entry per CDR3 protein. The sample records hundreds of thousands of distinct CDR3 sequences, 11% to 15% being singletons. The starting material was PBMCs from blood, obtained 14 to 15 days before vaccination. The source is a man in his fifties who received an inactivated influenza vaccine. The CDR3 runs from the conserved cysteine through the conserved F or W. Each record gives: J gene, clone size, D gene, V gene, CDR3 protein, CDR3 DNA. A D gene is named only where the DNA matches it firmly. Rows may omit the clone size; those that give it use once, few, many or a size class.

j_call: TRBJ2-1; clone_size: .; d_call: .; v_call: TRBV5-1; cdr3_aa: CASSLGWGLTDEQFF; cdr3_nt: TGCGCCAGCAGCTTGGGGTGGGGTCTCACAGATGAGCAGTTCTTC
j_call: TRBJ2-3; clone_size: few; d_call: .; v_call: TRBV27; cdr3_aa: CASSLWASARDTQYF; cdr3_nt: TGTGCCAGCAGTTTATGGGCTAGCGCGAGGGATACGCAGTATTTT
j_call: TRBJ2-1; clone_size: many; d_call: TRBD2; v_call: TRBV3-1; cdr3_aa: CASSQDPSGRAYNEQFF; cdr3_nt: TGTGCCAGCAGCCAAGACCCTAGCGGGAGGGCCTACAATGAGCAGTTCTTC
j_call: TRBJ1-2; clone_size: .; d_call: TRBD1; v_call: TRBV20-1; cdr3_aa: CSARSRTGVSSNYGYTF; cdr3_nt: TGCAGTGCTAGGAGTCGGACAGGGGTCTCCTCTAACTATGGCTACACCTTC
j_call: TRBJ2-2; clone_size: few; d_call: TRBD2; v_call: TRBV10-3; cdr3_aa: CAIGAGVNTGELFF; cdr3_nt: TGTGCCATCGGGGCGGGAGTAAACACCGGGGAGCTGTTTTTT
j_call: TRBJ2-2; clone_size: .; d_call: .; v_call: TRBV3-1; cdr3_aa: CAISQGASGAYTGELFF; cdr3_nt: TGTGCCATCAGCCAAGGAGCAAGCGGTGCTTACACCGGGGAGCTGTTTTTT
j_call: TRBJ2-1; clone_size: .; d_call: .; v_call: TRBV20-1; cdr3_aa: CSARRGGVYNEQFF; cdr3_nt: TGCAGTGCTAGAAGGGGGGGGGTTTACAATGAGCAGTTCTTC
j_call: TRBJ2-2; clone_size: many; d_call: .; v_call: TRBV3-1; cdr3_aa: CASSQAGELFF; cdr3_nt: TGTGCCAGCAGCCAAGCCGGGGAGCTGTTTTTT
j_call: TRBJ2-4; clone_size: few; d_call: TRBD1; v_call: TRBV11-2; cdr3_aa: CASSRQGLTKNIQYF; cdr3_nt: TGTGCCAGCAGCCGACAGGGGTTAACCAAAAACATTCAGTACTTC
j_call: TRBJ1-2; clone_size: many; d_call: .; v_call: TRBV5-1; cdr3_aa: CASSLEDNGYTF; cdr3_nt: TGCGCCAGCAGCTTGGAAGATAATGGCTACACCTTC
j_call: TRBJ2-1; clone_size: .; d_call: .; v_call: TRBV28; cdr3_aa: CASRGWGQQFF; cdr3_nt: TGTGCCAGCAGGGGCTGGGGACAGCAGTTCTTC